This T cell receptor beta chain was sequenced in a study of T cells in Graves' hyperthyroidism and ophthalmopathy (dated by TCRdb to about 2019). For the study in its entirety: Peripheral blood was sampled at the time of initial diagnosis, prior to any treatment. After sampling, hyperthyroidism patients received methimazole starting at 30 mg daily, and ophthalmopathy patients received high-dose intravenous methylprednisolone. To identify TCR V-J signatures that set the groups apart, the researchers used a discovery cohort of 90 to 100 patients, made up of under 50 with Graves' ophthalmopathy and 57 with stable Graves' hyperthyroidism. The approximately 100 discovery patients were divided at random into training and test sets in a 7:3 ratio. The paper describes TCR Vbeta CDR3 sequencing of 135 peripheral blood samples, made up of 43 ophthalmopathy patients, more than 70 hyperthyroidism patients and 17 progressor patients. Thyroid tissue and blood T-cell repertoires from more than five Graves' hyperthyroidism patients were also compared in the study. An independent validation cohort of under 20 hyperthyroidism patients and approximately 17 patients who later progressed to ophthalmopathy tested prospective prediction of ophthalmopathy.

In its sample, this clonotype was seen a few times. Its binding antigen is unknown. Per-nucleotide qualities are absent, and no much larger clonotype sits a single base away. Moderately to severely active disease, a Clinical Activity Score of at least 3, a NOSPECS grade of at least 4, and a duration under 3 months were present in ophthalmopathy patients. The study excluded patients with uncontrolled infections, other autoimmune diseases, pregnancy or lactation. Diagnoses were based on clinical symptoms, serum thyroxine and TRAb, thyroid ultrasound and orbital computed tomography. PBMCs were separated from 10 ml of fresh peripheral blood using Ficoll-Paque density gradient centrifugation. Total RNA was extracted using Trizol reagent, and RNA quality was assessed on an Agilent 2100 Bioanalyzer. What the study reported, not specific to this receptor: Most expanded thyroid clonotypes (frequency above 0.001) were also found in blood, which suggests that blood repertoires may mirror thyroid immune responses. No statistical method was used to set the sample size in advance, and investigators knew the group allocation. A 13 V-J signature model separated ophthalmopathy from stable hyperthyroidism, with over 85% sensitivity and roughly 82% specificity in cross-validation and 80%/75% in testing. During validation, the model predicted progression to ophthalmopathy a median of approximately six months ahead of onset, with approximately 70% sensitivity and around 72% specificity.

CDR1 SGHRS and CDR2 YFSETQ were looked up in the germline V gene. The V and J ends are trimmed by 0 bases and 10 bases, leaving 14 bases between them. The CDR3 spans 15 residues, from the cysteine through the phenylalanine. The entry retains the CDR3 DNA only, 45 bases that are in frame from base 1. Amplification of TCR beta CDR3 regions was carried out from RNA transcripts. The first round of RT-PCR for the TCR CDR3 was performed with the HTBI primer set and the Qiagen OneStep RT-PCR kit. Libraries were constructed in a second round of multiplex PCR, after which size selection and purification were carried out. Sequencing of the libraries was done on an Illumina HiSeq2000 using paired-end 100 bp reads. Per the original workflow: Raw data were processed with SOAPnuke, discarding reads with adapters, uncalled bases, mean Phred below 15, or no exact constant-primer or identifier match. High-quality paired reads were merged using COPE v1.2.5, and each unique nucleotide sequence was defined as a clonotype. Clonotypes were aligned to IMGT TRBV, TRBD and TRBJ reference segments using MiTCR v1.1. Only V-J combinations with frequency above 0.0001, covering 99% to 99.2% of repertoires, were analysed. The TCS score was defined as F50 (clonal expansion) divided by E x V (chaos), with BLOSUM62-based TCRdist calculated between CDR3 peptides within each V-J. Welch's t-statistics and random forest reduced around 520 V-J features to roughly 13, which were used in a naive Bayes classifier (R e1071). The public reads were run again by TCRdb, first through fastp at Q25 and then through MiXCR, and only productive beta chains were kept. Rows merge per CDR3 protein into single entries with the most common DNA and genes. The V and J calls were not made by the authors but by TCRdb's processing. Across this sample there are about 380,000 distinct CDR3 sequences, with roughly 15% seen only once. The ten top clones hold 20% of the sample.

The rearrangement combines TRBV5-1 with TRBJ1-6; a tentative D call is TRBD1 (6 bases match). The origin of this receptor is a woman under 40 with Graves' ophthalmopathy. What was sequenced was blood. CDR3 protein: CASSLDLGARSPLHF. The sequence in DNA is TGCGCCAGCAGCTTGGATCTGGGGGCGAGGTCACCCCTCCACTTT.